Given below is one T cell receptor (beta chain) in context. In this sample, this clonotype turned up many times. Its binding antigen is unknown. No quality values exist for individual bases; no much larger clone is one base distant. The data derive from a study of early T cells in non-severe SARS-CoV-2 infection (dated by TCRdb to 2020 to 2023). For the wider study: Because TCR sequencing relied on bulk RNA taken from unsorted whole blood, pairing of alpha and beta chains was not possible. On the study overall, not on this receptor specifically: VDJdb matching was skewed toward anti-spike CD8 responses and likely underestimated virus-specific expansions, missing private and CD4 specificities.

Receptors were amplified or captured by 5' RACE. TCRdb records NextSeq 500 as the sequencer. In the TCR library protocol, unique molecular identifiers were attached to individual cDNA molecules to correct for PCR bias and sequencing error. Sequencing covered both TCR alpha and beta chains, and within each sample the abundances of alpha and beta sequences were tightly co-correlated. The paper's processing steps were these. Decombinator V4 was used to annotate the V gene, J gene and CDR3 of the TCR sequences. Expanded TCRs were defined as changing significantly between any two time points under a Poisson model with p below 0.0001. TCR abundances were normalised to the total number of TCRs sequenced in each sample and reported as counts per million. MAIT TCRs were defined by TRAV1-2 paired with TRAJ12, TRAJ20 or TRAJ33, and iNKT TCRs by TRAV10 paired with TRAJ18. VDJdb, accessed 1 November 2021, was searched for CMV, EBV and SARS-CoV-2 annotated TCRs, with TCRs annotated for multiple antigens excluded. The public reads were reanalyzed by TCRdb: fastp trimming at Q25, MiXCR alignment, in-frame beta chains only. Identical CDR3 proteins give one entry, which carries the most common genes and DNA. TCRdb, rather than the study authors, made the V and J calls. This sample gives 70,000 to 90,000 distinct CDR3 sequences in total; about 11% of them show up just once. Over 3.5% of the sample belongs to the ten largest clones.

The study was a case-control design nested within a healthcare worker cohort in London, UK, with weekly nasopharyngeal swab PCR tests and blood sampling. Healthcare workers were recruited between 23 and 31 March 2020, during the week of the UK lockdown, and were followed weekly for up to roughly 16 weeks. The germline V gene specifies MNHNS as CDR1 and SASEGT as CDR2. V and J are truncated by 1 base and 2 bases respectively, leaving an intervening sequence of 8 bases. From the cysteine up to the phenylalanine, the CDR3 has a length of 15 residues. This entry keeps only the CDR3 DNA: 45 bases, framed from base 1.

The specimen sequenced was whole blood. This TCR was sampled from an adult who was a healthcare worker with PCR-confirmed SARS-CoV-2 infection or an uninfected control (not recorded which). The V gene is TRBV6-1 and the J gene is TRBJ2-2; the D gene assignment is ambiguous. The CDR3 region has the sequence CASSEEAENTGELFF. Read as DNA, the sequence is TGTGCCAGCAGTGAAGAGGCTGAAAACACCGGGGAGCTGTTTTTT.